The text below deals with one T cell receptor beta chain. Its antigen remains unidentified. Read data end 3 residues before the CDR3 end; the end is taken from the germline J gene. These data are taken from a study of T cells in women clearing cervical HPV infection. Study at large: HLA type stays a possible confounder, typing being limited.

Findings and caveats of the study: A classifier using richness and V gene abundances reached an AUC of 0.83. Repertoire richness, not evenness, was significantly elevated in CIN3+ cases versus controls.

CDR3 size: 16 residues. The ends lost 4 bases at V and 0 bases at J; junction bases unmatched: 8. Per the germline V gene, CDR1 is SGHRS and CDR2 is YFSETQ. The assay was immunoSEQ multiplex PCR, and TCRdb's table has in-frame clones only and misses some. The listing records tens of thousands of clones. Input material: blood buffy coat. The chain couples TRBV5-1 to TRBJ2-3; 7 nucleotides line up with TRBD1. This clonotype was obtained from a woman aged 18-69 years with a cervical HPV16 infection that either progressed to CIN3+ or cleared (not recorded which). The covered CDR3 bases are TGCGCCAGCAGCCAAGCCGGGACAGAGAGCACAGATACG. It yields the protein CASSQAGTESTDT. From start to end, the CDR3 is CASSQAGTESTDTQYF.